The next 29 T cell receptor beta chains were all read from a single sample in a study of CD8+ T cells in alopecia areata. Indicated treatment: oral pan-JAK inhibitor, 5-10 mg twice daily. It was cDNA, reverse transcribed from extracted RNA, that served as the sequencing template. Sequenced by immunoSEQ multiplex PCR; TCRdb stores in-frame clones only, minus some. The table includes tens of thousands of clones, about three fifths detected once. The sequencing here drew on CD8+ T cells sorted from blood, taken at week 4, from a patient treated with tofacitinib. Receptor source: a human donor with alopecia areata.

This sequence joins TRBV30 and TRBJ2-7, with a tentative D call TRBD1 (5 bases). Germline V gives CDR1 GTSNPN, CDR2 SVGIG (reference sequence). The CDR3 has 14 amino acids. The germline V and J ends were trimmed by 5 bases and 1 base, with 15 bases remaining between them. The CDR3 region has the DNA TGTGCCTGGGGGGCCTCGGGCGGATCCTACGAGCAGTACTTC. Translation gives CAWGASGGSYEQYF.

The gene calls are TRBV30 and TRBJ1-5; 9 bases line up with TRBD1. Trimming cost V 1 base and J 6 bases; bases outside gene matches: 4. The CDR3 contains 14 residues. CDR1 and CDR2 from the germline V gene are GTSNPN and SVGIG (reference sequence). The CDR3 spells CAWSAGTGSQPQHF. The CDR3, as DNA: TGTGCCTGGAGTGCGGGGACAGGGAGTCAGCCCCAGCATTTT.

The chain is built from TRBV6-5 and TRBJ1-2; D remains unclear. V gave up 10 bases and J gave up 8 bases, with 14 bases separating them. The CDR3 extends over 11 amino acids. The germline gives CDR1 MNHEY, CDR2 SVGAGI. This CDR3 reads CATKTGNGYTF. The CDR3 DNA reads as TGTGCCACCAAAACGGGTAACGGCTACACCTTC.

The chain couples TRBV30 to TRBJ2-2; no definite D call. CDR1 is GTSNPN, CDR2 SVGIG, per germline (reference sequence). This CDR3 region has 13 residues. V was clipped by 2 bases and J by 3 bases, with 7 bases between them. CDR3 region: CAWSHVDTGELFF. The CDR3 nucleotides read TGTGCCTGGAGTCATGTGGACACCGGGGAGCTGTTTTTT.

This clone was seen a handful of times. The J gene is TRBJ2-1, the V gene TRBV29-1; weak D call: TRBD1 (5 bases). Germline assignment: CDR1 SQVTM and CDR2 ANQGSEA. V lost 4 bases and J 7 bases, leaving 14 bases between the germline ends. The CDR3 runs 13 residues. CDR3 amino acids: CSVGGNSRNEQFF. DNA for the CDR3: TGCAGCGTTGGGGGCAACTCGAGAAATGAGCAGTTCTTC.

The chain joins TRBV30 to TRBJ1-2; TRBD1 might be the D (6 bases). CDR1 and CDR2 (germline): GTSNPN, SVGIG (reference sequence). The CDR3 spans 12 residues. The ends were cut back, 5 bases at V and 8 bases at J, with 15 bases in the middle. In DNA form, the CDR3 reads TGTGCCTGGGAGCCACAGGGAGGGGGCTACACCTTC. It encodes CAWEPQGGGYTF.

V usage is TRBV7-9 and J usage is TRBJ1-1; TRBD1 aligns across 8 bases. The V segment lost 9 bases and the J segment 1 base; nucleotides outside the gene matches: 7. From germline, CDR1 is SEHNR and CDR2 FQNEAQ (reference sequence). The CDR3 consists of 14 residues. CDR3 nucleotides: TGTGCCAGTCCACCGGGACAGGAGAACACTGAAGCTTTCTTT. Amino acid sequence: CASPPGQENTEAFF.

This clone appeared a few times. This chain links TRBV4-3 with TRBJ2-1; D call uncertain. CDR3 length equals 13 residues. Germline V gene lookup returns CDR1 LGHNA and CDR2 YSLEER. The V and J ends lost 3 bases and 5 bases respectively, with 8 bases between them. CDR3 protein: CASSHSVNNEQFF. As DNA, the CDR3 is TGCGCCAGCAGCCATTCAGTAAACAATGAGCAGTTCTTC.

The J gene is TRBJ2-3, the V gene TRBV9, with D perhaps matching TRBD1 (6 bases). Per germline, CDR1 SGDLS and CDR2 YYNGEE. Deletions cut 3 bases from V and 0 bases from J, with 8 bases between. The length of the CDR3 is 14 residues. As DNA, the CDR3 is TGTGCCAGCAGCGGGACAGCTAGCACAGATACGCAGTATTTT. The encoded protein is CASSGTASTDTQYF. The variable domain in full, completed from reference TRBV9 and TRBJ2-3, reads DSGVTQTPKHLITATGQRVTLRCSPRSGDLSVYWYQQSLDQGLQFLIQYYNGEERAKGNILERFSAQQFPDLHSELNLSSLELGDSALYFCASSGTASTDTQYFGPGTRLTVL.

The rearrangement joins TRBV30 to TRBJ1-2; no definite D call. Trimming cost V 2 bases and J 3 bases, with 13 bases left between them. The CDR3 sequence is 14 residues long. Germline V CDR1 and CDR2: GTSNPN, SVGIG (reference sequence). The CDR3 DNA is TGTGCCTGGAGTCCTTCGGACGGTGACTATGGCTACACCTTC. Amino acids: CAWSPSDGDYGYTF.

The chain recombines TRBV30 with TRBJ2-7; D gene ambiguous. Trimming cost V 0 bases and J 0 bases, with 3 bases left between them. Germline CDR1 is GTSNPN and CDR2 is SVGIG (reference sequence). The CDR3 consists of 12 residues. This CDR3 is CAWSVSSYEQYF. CDR3 sequence (DNA): TGTGCCTGGAGTGTATCCTCCTACGAGCAGTACTTC.

The chain recombines TRBV29-1 with TRBJ2-1, with D hard to call. Trimming cost V 3 bases and J 5 bases, with 5 bases left between them. The CDR3 runs 11 residues. The germline CDR1 and CDR2 sequences are SQVTM and ANQGSEA. The CDR3 loop is CSVDGNNEQFF. CDR3 bases: TGCAGCGTTGATGGGAACAATGAGCAGTTCTTC.

This clone was found a few times. This rearrangement joins TRBV5-1 to TRBJ1-1; D gene uncertain. Trimming pared 2 bases from V and 2 bases from J, leaving 1 base between. This CDR3 has 11 residues. Germline assignment: CDR1 SGHRS and CDR2 YFSETQ. The DNA for the CDR3 is TGCGCCAGCAGCTTCAACACTGAAGCTTTCTTT. As protein: CASSFNTEAFF.

V and J are TRBV29-1 and TRBJ1-2; D gene ambiguous. The CDR3 loop spans 11 amino acids. Germline CDR1 is SQVTM and CDR2 is ANQGSEA. The V gene lost 2 bases and the J gene lost 5 bases, with 6 bases spanning the gap. The CDR3 sequence: CSVEFQYGYTF. Here the CDR3 DNA reads TGCAGCGTTGAATTCCAGTATGGCTACACCTTC.

V and J are TRBV5-6 and TRBJ2-7, with D possibly being TRBD1 (6 bases). Germline V lookup: CDR1 SGHDT, CDR2 YYEEEE. The ends were cut back, 4 bases at V and 6 bases at J, with 11 bases in the middle. The CDR3 has 12 amino acids. The CDR3 coding sequence is TGTGCCAGCAGCGTCGGGACATCCGAGCAGTACTTC. This encodes CASSVGTSEQYF. Variable domain in full (rest from reference TRBV5-6 and TRBJ2-7): DAGVTQSPTHLIKTRGQQVTLRCSPKSGHDTVSWYQQALGQGPQFIFQYYEEEERQRGNFPDRFSGHQFPNYSSELNVNALLLGDSALYLCASSVGTSEQYFGPGTRLTVT.

The chain joins TRBV29-1 to TRBJ2-6; 7 nucleotides match TRBD1. Germline loops: CDR1 SQVTM, CDR2 ANQGSEA. The CDR3 spans 15 residues. J gave up 0 bases and V 4 bases, and 3 bases lay outside the gene matches. The CDR3: CSVVDRVSGANVLTF. CDR3 bases: TGCAGCGTTGTTGACAGGGTCTCTGGGGCCAACGTCCTGACTTTC.

The J gene is TRBJ2-2, the V gene TRBV29-1; tentatively, D is TRBD1 (6 bases). The CDR3 has 14 amino acids. Deletions cut 4 bases from V and 5 bases from J, with 14 bases between. Germline lookup yields CDR1 SQVTM and CDR2 ANQGSEA. The CDR3 sequence is CSVVTGIGTGELFF. In DNA form, the CDR3 reads TGCAGCGTTGTGACAGGAATCGGTACCGGGGAGCTGTTTTTT.

The chain links TRBV7-2 to TRBJ2-1, with a possible D match to TRBD2 (6 bases). Germline V gene data show CDR1 as SGHTA and CDR2 as FQGNSA. This CDR3 has 16 residues. V dropped 2 bases and J dropped 0 bases, with 11 bases sitting between them. The CDR3 sequence: CASSLLTRPSYNEQFF. CDR3 sequence (DNA): TGTGCCAGCAGCTTATTGACTAGACCCTCCTACAATGAGCAGTTCTTC.

This chain connects TRBV29-1 to TRBJ2-1, with D perhaps TRBD2 (5 bases). Trimming stripped 3 bases from V and 5 bases from J, with 20 bases between. Germline loops: CDR1 SQVTM, CDR2 ANQGSEA. The CDR3 extends over 16 amino acids. The CDR3: CSVDGKPNEADNEQFF. In nucleotides, the CDR3 is TGCAGCGTTGATGGCAAACCGAACGAAGCGGACAATGAGCAGTTCTTC.

CDR3 sequence: CSVEEEGLNGYTF. The DNA of the CDR3 is TGCAGCGTTGAAGAAGAAGGGTTGAATGGCTACACCTTC. The chain has TRBV29-1 and TRBJ1-2, with D unresolved. Trimming cost V 0 bases and J 6 bases, with 11 bases left between them. The germline V gene has CDR1 SQVTM and CDR2 ANQGSEA. The CDR3 is made up of 13 amino acids.

The chain links TRBV6-6 to TRBJ1-1, with a weak D call TRBD1 (6 bases). The CDR3 spans 14 residues. Trimming removed 3 bases at V and 1 base at J, with 9 bases between. Germline CDR1 reads MNHNY; CDR2 reads SVGAGI (reference sequence). CDR3 sequence (DNA): TGTGCCAGCAGTTATGGACAGAGGAACACTGAAGCTTTCTTT. Its protein is CASSYGQRNTEAFF.

The V call is TRBV15, the J call TRBJ1-5; D not resolved. Trimming stripped 0 bases from V and 6 bases from J, with 6 bases between. The CDR3 extends over 13 amino acids. Germline V lookup: CDR1 LNHNV, CDR2 YYDKDF (reference sequence). CDR3 DNA: TGTGCCACCAGCAGAGATTTATCTCAGCCCCAGCATTTT. Translating gives CATSRDLSQPQHF.

The chain joins TRBV15 to TRBJ2-5; no firm D call. V lost 3 bases to trimming and J lost 2 bases, with 13 bases between them. The germline V gene encodes CDR1 LNHNV and CDR2 YYDKDF (reference sequence). This CDR3 comprises 15 residues. CDR3 coding DNA: TGTGCCACCAGCAGGGGGTTCCTACTACAAGAGACCCAGTACTTC. It encodes CATSRGFLLQETQYF.

The chain employs TRBV30 and TRBJ1-2; tentatively, D is TRBD1 (6 bases). Trimming stripped 3 bases from V and 6 bases from J, with 20 bases between. Per the germline V gene, CDR1 is GTSNPN and CDR2 is SVGIG (reference sequence). This CDR3 comprises 15 residues. The CDR3 sequence: CAWRGGPTGFDGYTF. The CDR3 region has the DNA TGTGCCTGGAGGGGGGGCCCGACAGGATTTGATGGCTACACCTTC.

This clone was found a few times. The chain has TRBV29-1 and TRBJ2-7; no firm D call. V was trimmed by 6 bases and J by 4 bases, leaving 10 bases between them. The CDR3 is 11 residues long. Germline V gives CDR1 SQVTM, CDR2 ANQGSEA. CDR3 loop: CSVIRDYEQYF. The CDR3 DNA reads TGCAGCGTCATTAGAGATTACGAGCAGTACTTC.

The rearrangement links TRBV2 to TRBJ1-5; unclear D gene. V dropped 2 bases and J dropped 4 bases, with 6 bases sitting between them. The CDR3 consists of 13 residues. Germline V CDR1 and CDR2: SNHLY, FYNNEI. As DNA, the CDR3 is TGTGCCAGCAGTGAATTGCGTAATCAGCCCCAGCATTTT. It is translated as CASSELRNQPQHF.

This clone was counted between two and nine times. The rearrangement uses TRBV4-3 and TRBJ2-3; D unresolved. V lost 0 bases, J lost 9 bases, and 7 bases lay in between. Germline V gene sequence: CDR1 LGHNA, CDR2 YSLEER. The CDR3 covers 12 residues. CDR3: CASSQDYDTQYF. Written as DNA, the CDR3 is TGCGCCAGCAGCCAAGATTACGACACGCAGTATTTT.

The rearrangement links TRBV19 to TRBJ2-3, with TRBD2 as a possible D gene (6 bases). Germline V gene sequence: CDR1 LNHDA, CDR2 SQIVND (reference sequence). V shed 3 bases and J shed 6 bases, with 16 bases lying between them. CDR3 length: 15 residues. This CDR3 reads CASSIVFGGRDTQYF. The CDR3 region has the DNA TGTGCCAGTAGTATCGTTTTCGGGGGACGGGATACGCAGTATTTT.

The chain recombines TRBV25-1 with TRBJ2-1, with D uncertain. Trimming removed 4 bases from V and 3 bases from J, with 13 bases in between. This CDR3 is 15 amino acids long. The germline V gene encodes CDR1 MGHDK and CDR2 SYGVNS. CDR3 residues: CASSGRGEYYNEQFF. CDR3 bases: TGTGCCAGCAGTGGTAGAGGAGAATACTACAATGAGCAGTTCTTC.